Included here is one TCR beta chain sequence, with context. As handled by the study authors: Reference gene primer amplification gave nucleated cell count estimates. The repertoire was sequenced with immunoSEQ multiplex PCR; TCRdb's copy has only in-frame clones and lacks some. V and J calls and clone size are copied from that table; D and trimming were computed from the DNA. This sample has 90,000 or so clones, with about 86% found just once. This entry is derived from a study of blood T cell repertoires in COVID-19. Overall study context: Sites across the United States, Italy and Spain contributed samples from acute and convalescent COVID-19.

This sequence originates from a man aged 60 to 75 with acute or convalescent COVID-19. Material: peripheral blood.

CDR3 sequence reads: CASSPQGLAGAEEQFF. The CDR3 nucleotides read TGTGCCAGCTCACCACAGGGACTAGCGGGAGCCGAAGAGCAGTTCTTC. V is TRBV18 and J is TRBJ2-1; 14 bases are a match to TRBD2. The length of the CDR3 is 16 residues. The trim removed 1 base at V and 10 bases at J, leaving 6 bases unmatched. CDR1 is KGHSH and CDR2 is LQKENI in the germline V gene.